This T cell receptor beta chain was documented in a study of a mutant IDH1 vaccine in newly diagnosed glioma. The overall study: With temozolomide cycles, or 4-6 weeks after radiotherapy alone, vaccination was started.

Sequencing used immunoSEQ multiplex PCR; TCRdb keeps in-frame clones, though not all of them. The sample lists approximately 80,000 clones, roughly 90% occurring once. On this clone itself: What it binds is unknown.

Noted time point: week 5, during vaccination. A 20-mer mutant IDH1 peptide at 300 ug was injected subcutaneously with topical imiquimod. New astrocytomas of WHO grade 3 or 4 that were IDH1-mutant and ATRX-lost were found in the donors. Germline lookup yields CDR1 MNHEY and CDR2 SVGAGI. CDR3 size: 13 residues. V lost 7 bases to trimming and J lost 6 bases; unmatched junction nucleotides: 7. The TCR comes from a woman aged 45-65 years with glioma. This rearrangement joins TRBV6-5 to TRBJ1-2, with 8 bases that match TRBD1. Sequencing used PBMCs, obtained from a glioma patient whose treatment included an IDH1 peptide vaccine. The CDR3 here is CASNTGGSNGYTF. The DNA of the CDR3 is TGTGCCAGCAACACAGGGGGTTCGAATGGCTACACCTTC.